The 9 T cell receptor beta chains given below trace back to one sample, sequenced in a study of T cell repertoires in cytomegalovirus infection. TCRdb ran MiXCR on the reads and lists one entry per CDR3 protein. This table holds a few hundred thousand distinct CDR3 sequences, under 45% found once. No cognate antigen is known for these TCRs. Sample: cultured PBMCs, taken from culture after CMV antigen stimulation. These receptor sequences come from a human donor in good health (CMV status not recorded). Some clones in this sample may be carry-over from other donors' samples.

The rearrangement uses TRBV6-4 and TRBJ1-1, with 8 nucleotides matching TRBD1. CDR1 and CDR2 (germline): MRHNA, SNTAGT. V lost 3 bases to trimming and J lost 11 bases; unmatched junction nucleotides: 8. The CDR3 totals 13 residues. CDR3 sequence (DNA): TGTGCCAGCAGTGAGACGACAGGGGTGAGGGCTTTCTTT. This codes for CASSETTGVRAFF.

This clonotype occurred a few times. V is TRBV7-2 and J is TRBJ2-1; D remains ambiguous. The germline gives CDR1 SGHTA, CDR2 FQGNSA. V was shortened by 0 bases and J by 11 bases, with 5 bases between the two germline ends. This CDR3 has 11 residues. Here the CDR3 DNA reads TGTGCCAGCAGCTTAGCAACTAAGCAGTTCTTC. Translating gives CASSLATKQFF.

V is TRBV4-2 and J is TRBJ2-3; possibly TRBD2 for D (5 bases). V was cut by 0 bases and J by 2 bases, with 18 bases left in between. The germline V gene encodes CDR1 LGHNA and CDR2 YNFKEQ. The CDR3 runs 18 residues. The CDR3 DNA reads TGTGCCAGCAGCCAAGAAATTGAGAGGGTGGGGATCACAGATACGCAGTATTTT. Its translation: CASSQEIERVGITDTQYF.

This clonotype was found a few times. The chain has TRBV7-8 and TRBJ1-3; D possibly corresponds to TRBD1 (5 bases). In germline, CDR1 is SGHVS, CDR2 FQNEAQ. V lost 5 bases, J lost 3 bases, and 17 bases lay in between. CDR3 length: 16 amino acids. CDR3 DNA: TGTGCCAGCAGCAGCCTCCCCCAGGGTGTTGGAAACACCATATATTTT. Translating it yields CASSSLPQGVGNTIYF.

This clonotype was detected only a few times. CDR3 DNA sequence: TGTGCCAGCAGCCCCGGGGCTAGTCCCCCGGTCGGGACCCAGTACTTC. It encodes CASSPGASPPVGTQYF. This rearrangement joins TRBV11-2 to TRBJ2-5; D possibly matches TRBD1 or TRBD2 (5 bases each). CDR1 and CDR2 from the germline V gene are SGHAT and FQNNGV. V lost 5 bases and J 7 bases, leaving 23 bases between the germline ends. This CDR3 is built from 16 residues.

This clonotype was detected many times. The gene calls are TRBV7-2 and TRBJ1-2; maybe TRBD1 (6 bases). The CDR3 sequence is 15 residues long. Trimming shortened V by 5 bases and J by 8 bases, and 21 bases separated the two germline ends. Germline-derived CDR1 and CDR2 are SGHTA and FQGNSA. CDR3 protein: CASSPERQASGGYTF. Here the CDR3 DNA reads TGTGCCAGCAGCCCTGAGAGACAGGCCTCGGGCGGCTACACCTTC.

The sample holds a few counts of this clonotype. The rearrangement joins TRBV7-9 to TRBJ2-3; 8 nucleotides agree with TRBD1. The germline gives CDR1 SEHNR, CDR2 FQNEAQ (reference sequence). The junction had 12 bases not matched to a gene; V was cut back by 2 bases and J by 8 bases. The CDR3 length is 16 residues. For the CDR3, the DNA is TGTGCCAGCAGCTTATCTGGGACAGGTGAGGGAGGTACGCAGTATTTT. This gives the protein CASSLSGTGEGGTQYF.

The V call is TRBV7-2, the J call TRBJ2-3; TRBD2 might be the D (7 bases). The CDR3 consists of 15 residues. V lost 4 bases and J 5 bases, leaving 16 bases between the germline ends. Per the germline V gene, CDR1 is SGHTA and CDR2 is FQGNSA. The CDR3 protein is CASSSVGGGLDTQYF. The DNA of the CDR3 is TGTGCCAGCAGCTCAGTGGGGGGGGGCCTAGATACGCAGTATTTT.

This clonotype was seen a few times. J is TRBJ2-3 and V is TRBV6-1, with 8 bases lining up with TRBD2. The CDR3 loop spans 14 amino acids. Trimming at V came to 7 bases and at J to 5 bases, leaving 8 bases not matched to a gene. CDR1 is MNHNS, CDR2 SASEGT, per germline. This CDR3 reads CASNGAGVGDTQYF. The CDR3 nucleotides are TGTGCCAGCAACGGAGCGGGGGTAGGAGATACGCAGTATTTT.